This T cell receptor beta chain was sequenced for a study of shared clonotypes between healthy human individuals. For the study at large: Samples came from two female and three male donors aged 18 to 49. Study-level results: It was observed that 5% to 6% of naive CD4 clonotypes were shared across a few donors.

There are 14 residues in the CDR3. The V end lost 1 base, the J end lost 7 bases, and 11 bases lay between the germline ends. Germline CDR1 and CDR2: GTSNPN and SVGIG (reference sequence). On this clone: What it binds is unknown.

Sequencing was performed with immunoSEQ multiplex PCR; in TCRdb, only in-frame clones are kept and a portion is missing. The sample includes around 2,000,000 clones, about 95% of them seen just once. Naive CD8 cells were CD45RO-negative, positively selected for CCR7, excluding terminally differentiated effector memory CD45RA+ cells. Sequencing was carried out using naive CD8+ T cells sorted from blood. This TCR came from a man aged 18 to 29 in good health. V usage is TRBV30 and J usage is TRBJ1-6; D is possibly TRBD1 (5 bases). CDR3 amino acids: CAWSDGTVNSPLHF. The CDR3 nucleotides read TGTGCCTGGAGTGATGGGACGGTGAATTCACCCCTCCACTTT.